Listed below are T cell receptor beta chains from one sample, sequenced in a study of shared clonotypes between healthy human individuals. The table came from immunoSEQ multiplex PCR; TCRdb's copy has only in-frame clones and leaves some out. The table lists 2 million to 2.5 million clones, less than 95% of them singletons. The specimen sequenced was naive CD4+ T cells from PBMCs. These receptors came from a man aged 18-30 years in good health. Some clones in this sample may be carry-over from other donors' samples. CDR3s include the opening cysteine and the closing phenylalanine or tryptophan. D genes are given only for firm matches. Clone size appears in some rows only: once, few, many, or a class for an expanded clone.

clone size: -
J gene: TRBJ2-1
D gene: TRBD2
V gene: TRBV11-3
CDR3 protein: CASSVSGRTNEQFF
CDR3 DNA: TGTGCCAGCAGCGTCAGCGGGAGGACCAATGAGCAGTTCTTC

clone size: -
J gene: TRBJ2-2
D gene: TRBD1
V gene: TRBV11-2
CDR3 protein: CAIRDRVGGELFF
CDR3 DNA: TGTGCCATCCGGGACAGGGTCGGCGGGGAGCTGTTTTTT

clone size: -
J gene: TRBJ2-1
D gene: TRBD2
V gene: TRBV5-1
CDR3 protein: CASSFLAGAGGEQFF
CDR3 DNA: TGCGCCAGCAGCTTTCTAGCGGGAGCCGGTGGTGAGCAGTTCTTC

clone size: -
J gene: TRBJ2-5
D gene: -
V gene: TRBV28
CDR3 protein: CASRLRGGETQYF
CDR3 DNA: TGTGCCAGCAGGCTTAGGGGTGGAGAGACCCAGTACTTC

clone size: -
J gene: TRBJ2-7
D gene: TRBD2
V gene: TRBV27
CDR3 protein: CASSPLEAGGGYEQYF
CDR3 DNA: TGTGCCAGCAGTCCTCTGGAAGCGGGAGGTGGGTACGAGCAGTACTTC

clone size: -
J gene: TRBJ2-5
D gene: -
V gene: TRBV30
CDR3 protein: CAWSPGGVQYF
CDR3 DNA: TGTGCCTGGAGTCCCGGGGGAGTCCAGTACTTC

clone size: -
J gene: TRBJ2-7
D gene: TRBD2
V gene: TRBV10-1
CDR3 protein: CASSPPGTSGRVYEQYF
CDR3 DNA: TGCGCCAGCAGTCCCCCCGGGACTAGCGGGAGGGTCTACGAGCAGTACTTC

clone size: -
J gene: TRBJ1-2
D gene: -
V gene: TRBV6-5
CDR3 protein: CASNDRAVPYGYTF
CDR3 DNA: TGTGCCAGCAATGACCGCGCGGTGCCCTATGGCTACACCTTC

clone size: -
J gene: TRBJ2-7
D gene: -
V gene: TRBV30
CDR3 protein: CAWSQGDAYEQYF
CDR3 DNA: TGTGCCTGGAGTCAAGGGGACGCATACGAGCAGTACTTC

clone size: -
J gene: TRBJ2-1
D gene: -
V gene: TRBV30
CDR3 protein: CASSQDNEQFF
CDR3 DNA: TGTGCCTCCTCCCAGGACAATGAGCAGTTCTTC

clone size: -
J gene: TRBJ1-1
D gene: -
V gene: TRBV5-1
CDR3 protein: CASSPLRSGDTEAFF
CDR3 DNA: TGCGCCAGCAGCCCCCTGCGCTCGGGGGACACTGAAGCTTTCTTT

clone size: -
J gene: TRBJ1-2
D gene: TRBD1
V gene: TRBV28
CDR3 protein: CASSFMGQGAFGYTF
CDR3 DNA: TGTGCCAGCAGTTTTATGGGACAGGGGGCATTTGGCTACACCTTC

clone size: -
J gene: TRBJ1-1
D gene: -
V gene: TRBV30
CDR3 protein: CAWSVRENTEAFF
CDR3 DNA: TGTGCCTGGAGTGTCAGGGAGAACACTGAAGCTTTCTTT

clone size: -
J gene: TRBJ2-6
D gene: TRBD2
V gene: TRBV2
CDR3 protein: CASGVGRLNSGANVLTF
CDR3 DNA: TGTGCCAGCGGGGTCGGGAGGCTCAACTCTGGGGCCAACGTCCTGACTTTC

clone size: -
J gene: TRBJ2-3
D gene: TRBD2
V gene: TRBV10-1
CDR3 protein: CASSRTSDYTDTQYF
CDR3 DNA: TGCGCCAGCAGTCGGACTAGTGATTACACAGATACGCAGTATTTT

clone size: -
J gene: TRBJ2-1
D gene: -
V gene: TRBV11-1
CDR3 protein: CASSLEQLNYNEQFF
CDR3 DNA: TGTGCCAGCAGCTTAGAACAGCTTAATTACAATGAGCAGTTCTTC

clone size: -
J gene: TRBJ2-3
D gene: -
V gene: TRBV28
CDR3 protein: CASSERLQRSTDTQYF
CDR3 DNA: TGTGCCAGCAGCGAAAGGCTCCAGAGAAGCACAGATACGCAGTATTTT

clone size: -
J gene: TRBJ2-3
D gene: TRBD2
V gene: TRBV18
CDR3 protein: CASSPSTSGGGKTQYF
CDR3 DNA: TGTGCCAGCTCACCGTCAACTAGCGGGGGGGGTAAGACGCAGTATTTT

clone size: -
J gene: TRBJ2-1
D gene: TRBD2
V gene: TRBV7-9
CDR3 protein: CASSLVPGLAGYNEQFF
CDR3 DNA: TGTGCCAGCAGCTTAGTTCCCGGACTAGCGGGTTACAATGAGCAGTTCTTC

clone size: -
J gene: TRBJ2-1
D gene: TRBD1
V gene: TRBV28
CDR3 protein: CASSSLLSGTANEQFF
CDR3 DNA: TGTGCCAGCAGCTCCCTCCTATCCGGGACAGCAAATGAGCAGTTCTTC

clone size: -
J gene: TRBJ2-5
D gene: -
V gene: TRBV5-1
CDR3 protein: CASSQDRPTQYF
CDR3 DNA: TGCGCCAGCAGCCAGGACAGACCCACCCAGTACTTC

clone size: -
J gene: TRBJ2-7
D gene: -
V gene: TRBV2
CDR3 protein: CAQQASDEQYF
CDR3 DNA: TGTGCCCAGCAGGCTAGCGACGAGCAGTACTTC

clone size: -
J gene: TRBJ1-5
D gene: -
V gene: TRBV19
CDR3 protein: CASSPGRSPSNQPQHF
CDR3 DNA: TGTGCCAGTAGTCCCGGAAGAAGTCCTAGCAATCAGCCCCAGCATTTT

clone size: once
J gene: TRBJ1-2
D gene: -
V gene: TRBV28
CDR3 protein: CASSLDGSNYGYTF
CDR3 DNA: TGTGCCAGCAGTTTAGACGGATCTAACTATGGCTACACCTTC

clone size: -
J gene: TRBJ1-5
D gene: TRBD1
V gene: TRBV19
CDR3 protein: CASSIRDRHNQPQHF
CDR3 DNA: TGTGCCAGTAGTATAAGGGACAGACACAATCAGCCCCAGCATTTT

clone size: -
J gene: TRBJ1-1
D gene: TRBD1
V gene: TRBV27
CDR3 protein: CASSPQGEWTEAFF
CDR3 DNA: TGTGCCAGCAGTCCTCAGGGGGAATGGACTGAAGCTTTCTTT

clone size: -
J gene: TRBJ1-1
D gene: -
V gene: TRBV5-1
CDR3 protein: CASSWGRGPNTEAFF
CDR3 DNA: TGCGCCAGCAGCTGGGGTCGGGGCCCGAACACTGAAGCTTTCTTT

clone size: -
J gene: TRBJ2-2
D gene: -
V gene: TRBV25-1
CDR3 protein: CATKSSGGASGELFF
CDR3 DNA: TGTGCCACCAAATCGTCGGGGGGCGCGAGCGGGGAGCTGTTTTTT

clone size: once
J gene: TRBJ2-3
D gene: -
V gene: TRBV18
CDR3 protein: CASSPLIGIPDTQYF
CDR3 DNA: TGTGCCAGCTCACCACTGATAGGGATACCAGATACGCAGTATTTT

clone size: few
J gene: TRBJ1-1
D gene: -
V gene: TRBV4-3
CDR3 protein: CASSQGWVHTEAFF
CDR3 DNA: TGCGCCAGCAGCCAAGGTTGGGTACACACTGAAGCTTTCTTT

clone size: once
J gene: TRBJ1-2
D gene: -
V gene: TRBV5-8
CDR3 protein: CASSLSLDSVGYGYTF
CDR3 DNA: TGTGCCAGCAGCTTAAGCCTGGACAGCGTGGGCTATGGCTACACCTTC

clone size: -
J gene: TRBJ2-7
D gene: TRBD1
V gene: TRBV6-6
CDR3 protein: CASSYSGRGPAYEQYF
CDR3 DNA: TGTGCCAGCAGTTACTCGGGCAGGGGGCCAGCCTACGAGCAGTACTTC

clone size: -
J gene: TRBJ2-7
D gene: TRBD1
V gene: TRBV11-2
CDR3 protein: CASSSGRGSYEQYF
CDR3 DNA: TGTGCCAGCAGCTCTGGCAGGGGGTCCTACGAGCAGTACTTC

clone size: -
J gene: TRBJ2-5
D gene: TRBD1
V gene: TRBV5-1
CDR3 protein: CASSSPDRGETQYF
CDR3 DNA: TGCGCCAGCAGCTCACCGGACAGGGGGGAGACCCAGTACTTC

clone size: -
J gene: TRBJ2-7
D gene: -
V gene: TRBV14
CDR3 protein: CASSQVSRWGLFSYEQYF
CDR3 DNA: TGTGCCAGCAGCCAAGTCTCGCGGTGGGGTTTATTTTCCTACGAGCAGTACTTC

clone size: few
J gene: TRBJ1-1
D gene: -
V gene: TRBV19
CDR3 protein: CASRRTGTQIEAFF
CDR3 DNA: TGTGCCAGTAGGCGAACCGGGACCCAAATTGAAGCTTTCTTT

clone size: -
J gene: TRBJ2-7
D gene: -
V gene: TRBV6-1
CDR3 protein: CASSDPPRLFHEQYF
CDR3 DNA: TGTGCCAGCAGTGACCCCCCGAGATTGTTCCACGAGCAGTACTTC

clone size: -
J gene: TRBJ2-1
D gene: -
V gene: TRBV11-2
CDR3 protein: CASSLVRAPYNEQFF
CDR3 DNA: TGTGCCAGCAGCTTAGTTAGGGCACCTTACAATGAGCAGTTCTTC

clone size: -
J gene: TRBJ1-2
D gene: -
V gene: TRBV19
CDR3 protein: CASRVNGAGTIYGYTF
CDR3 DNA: TGTGCCAGTAGAGTTAACGGAGCAGGGACTATCTATGGCTACACCTTC

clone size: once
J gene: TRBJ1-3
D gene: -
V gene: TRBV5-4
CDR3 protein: CASSRQGEPSGNTIYF
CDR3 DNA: TGTGCCAGCAGCCGGCAAGGGGAGCCCTCTGGAAACACCATATATTTT

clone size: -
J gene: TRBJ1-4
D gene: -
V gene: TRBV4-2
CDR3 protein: CASSQAVDEKLFF
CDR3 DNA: TGTGCCAGCAGCCAAGCGGTTGATGAAAAACTGTTTTTT

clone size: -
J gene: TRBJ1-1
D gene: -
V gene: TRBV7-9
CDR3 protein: CASSSAGGNTEAFF
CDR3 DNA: TGTGCCAGCAGCTCGGCCGGGGGTAACACTGAAGCTTTCTTT

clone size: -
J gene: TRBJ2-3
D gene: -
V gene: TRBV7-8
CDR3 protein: CASSLGERDTQYF
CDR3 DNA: TGTGCCAGCAGCTTAGGGGAGCGGGATACGCAGTATTTT

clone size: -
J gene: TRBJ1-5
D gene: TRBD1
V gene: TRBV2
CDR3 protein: CASSEAGPAGGSSQHF
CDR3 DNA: TGTGCCAGCAGTGAAGCCGGTCCGGCAGGGGGGTCGTCCCAGCATTTT

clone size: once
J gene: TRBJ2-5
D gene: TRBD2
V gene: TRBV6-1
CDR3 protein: CASGQGLAGQETQYF
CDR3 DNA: TGTGCCAGCGGCCAGGGACTAGCGGGCCAAGAGACCCAGTACTTC

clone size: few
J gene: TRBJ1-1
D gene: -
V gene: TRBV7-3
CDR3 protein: CASRPDGNTEAFF
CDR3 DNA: TGTGCCAGCAGACCGGACGGGAACACTGAAGCTTTCTTT

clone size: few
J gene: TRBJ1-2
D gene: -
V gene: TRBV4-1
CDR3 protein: CASRRVAGPYGYTF
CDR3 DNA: TGCGCCAGCAGACGAGTTGCAGGGCCCTATGGCTACACCTTC

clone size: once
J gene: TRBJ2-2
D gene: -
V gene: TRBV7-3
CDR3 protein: CASSFYRDSGTGELFF
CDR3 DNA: TGTGCCAGCAGCTTTTACCGGGACTCGGGTACCGGGGAGCTGTTTTTT

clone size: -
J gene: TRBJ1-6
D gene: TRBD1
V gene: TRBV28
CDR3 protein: CASKRDSYNSPLHF
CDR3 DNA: TGTGCCAGTAAACGGGACAGCTATAATTCACCCCTCCACTTT

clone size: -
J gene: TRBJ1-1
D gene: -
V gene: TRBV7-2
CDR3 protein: CASSRGLPEWTEAFF
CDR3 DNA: TGTGCCAGCAGCAGGGGCCTCCCCGAGTGGACTGAAGCTTTCTTT